This T cell receptor beta chain was recorded in a study of blood T cells in healthy people across ages. Notes on the study in general: The long-lived group displayed more naive CD4+ cells, plus higher diversity, than the aged donors did. Diversity figures based on one million T cells were deemed too low.

V lost 6 bases and J 8 bases, leaving 16 bases between the germline ends. The CDR3 contains 13 residues. Germline V gene lookup returns CDR1 MNHEY and CDR2 SVGAGI. Regarding this clonotype: Its matching antigen is unknown.

Using a J-beta primer mix together with a sample-barcoded 5' primer, a second PCR was run for roughly 7 to 11 cycles. Through a template-switch adaptor with 12 random nucleotides, each cDNA molecule received a tag. TCRdb recomputed calls from the 5' RACE reads with MiXCR, one row per CDR3 protein. The sample yields 710,000 or so distinct CDR3 sequences, about 34% seen once. Sequenced: blood. The J gene is TRBJ1-2, the V gene TRBV6-5; no clear D gene. This clonotype was obtained from an elderly woman in good health. CDR3 protein: CASREGSCQGYTF. CDR3 nucleotide sequence: TGTGCCAGCAGGGAGGGCAGCTGCCAAGGCTACACCTTC.